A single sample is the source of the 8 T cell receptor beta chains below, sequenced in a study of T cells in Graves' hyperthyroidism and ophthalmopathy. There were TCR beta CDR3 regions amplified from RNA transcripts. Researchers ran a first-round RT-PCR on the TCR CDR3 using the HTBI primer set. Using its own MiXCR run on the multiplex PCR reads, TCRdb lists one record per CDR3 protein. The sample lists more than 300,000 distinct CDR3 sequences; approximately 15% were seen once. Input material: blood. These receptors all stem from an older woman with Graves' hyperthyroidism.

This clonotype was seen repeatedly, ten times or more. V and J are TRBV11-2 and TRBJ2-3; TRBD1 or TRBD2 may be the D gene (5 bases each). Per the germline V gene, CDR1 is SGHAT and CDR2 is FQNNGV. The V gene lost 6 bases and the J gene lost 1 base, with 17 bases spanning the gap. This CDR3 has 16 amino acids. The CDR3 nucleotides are TGTGCCAGCAGTCCCGGGGCGTTTCTTGGCACAGATACGCAGTATTTT. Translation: CASSPGAFLGTDTQYF.

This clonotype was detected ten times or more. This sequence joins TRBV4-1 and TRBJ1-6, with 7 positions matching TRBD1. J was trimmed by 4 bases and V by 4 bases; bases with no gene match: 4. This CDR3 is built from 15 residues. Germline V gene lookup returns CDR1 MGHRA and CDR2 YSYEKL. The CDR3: CASSRGQAYNSPLHF. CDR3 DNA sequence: TGCGCCAGCAGCCGAGGACAGGCTTATAATTCACCCCTCCACTTT.

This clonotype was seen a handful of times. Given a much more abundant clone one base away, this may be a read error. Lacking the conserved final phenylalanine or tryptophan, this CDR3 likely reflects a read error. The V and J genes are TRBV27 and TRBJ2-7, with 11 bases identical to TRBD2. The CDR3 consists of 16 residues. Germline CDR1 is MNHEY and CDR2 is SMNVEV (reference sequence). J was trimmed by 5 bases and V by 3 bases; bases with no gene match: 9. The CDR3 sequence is CASSFGLAGGTHEQYS. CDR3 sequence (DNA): TGTGCCAGCAGTTTCGGGCTAGCGGGAGGTACCCACGAGCAGTACTCC.

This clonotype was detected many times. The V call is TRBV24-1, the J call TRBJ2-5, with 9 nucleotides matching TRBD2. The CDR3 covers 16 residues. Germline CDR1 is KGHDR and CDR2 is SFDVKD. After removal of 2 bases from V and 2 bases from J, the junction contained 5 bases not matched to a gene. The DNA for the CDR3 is TGTGCCACCAGTGATTCGAGCGCGGGAGGGCAAGAGACCCAGTACTTC. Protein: CATSDSSAGGQETQYF.

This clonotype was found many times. As DNA, the CDR3 is TGTGCCAGCAGCTCCGACTGGGCTACCGGGGAGCTGTTTTTT. This sequence encodes CASSSDWATGELFF. This rearrangement joins TRBV7-6 to TRBJ2-2; D gene unclear. CDR1 is SGHVS, CDR2 FNYEAQ, per germline. The CDR3 sequence is 14 residues long. V was clipped by 4 bases and J by 5 bases, with 11 bases between them. Full variable domain (remainder filled in from reference TRBV7-6 and TRBJ2-2): GAGVSQSPRYKVTKRGQDVALRCDPISGHVSLYWYRQALGQGPEFLTYFNYEAQQDKSGLPNDRFSAERPEGSISTLTIQRTEQRDSAMYRCASSSDWATGELFFGEGSRLTVL.

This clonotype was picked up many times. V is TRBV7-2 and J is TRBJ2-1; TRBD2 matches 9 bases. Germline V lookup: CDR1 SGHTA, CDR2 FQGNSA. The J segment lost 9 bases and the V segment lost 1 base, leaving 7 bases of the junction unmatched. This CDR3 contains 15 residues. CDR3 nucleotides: TGTGCCAGCAGCTTAGACGGGACTAGCATTTTTGAGCAGTTCTTC. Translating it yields CASSLDGTSIFEQFF.

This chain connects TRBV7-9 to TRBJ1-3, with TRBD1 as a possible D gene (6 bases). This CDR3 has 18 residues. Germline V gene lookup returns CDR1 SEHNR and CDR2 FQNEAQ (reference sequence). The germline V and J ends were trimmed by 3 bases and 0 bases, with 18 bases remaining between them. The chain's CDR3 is CASSFTPVLDSSGNTIYF. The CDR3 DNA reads TGTGCCAGCAGCTTTACGCCCGTGCTGGACAGCTCTGGAAACACCATATATTTT.

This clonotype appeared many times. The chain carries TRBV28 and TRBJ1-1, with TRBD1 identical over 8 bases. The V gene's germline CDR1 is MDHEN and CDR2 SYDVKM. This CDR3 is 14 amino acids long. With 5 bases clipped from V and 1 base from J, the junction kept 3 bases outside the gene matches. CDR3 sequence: CASSAGQANTEAFF. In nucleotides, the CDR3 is TGTGCCAGCAGTGCGGGACAGGCGAACACTGAAGCTTTCTTT.